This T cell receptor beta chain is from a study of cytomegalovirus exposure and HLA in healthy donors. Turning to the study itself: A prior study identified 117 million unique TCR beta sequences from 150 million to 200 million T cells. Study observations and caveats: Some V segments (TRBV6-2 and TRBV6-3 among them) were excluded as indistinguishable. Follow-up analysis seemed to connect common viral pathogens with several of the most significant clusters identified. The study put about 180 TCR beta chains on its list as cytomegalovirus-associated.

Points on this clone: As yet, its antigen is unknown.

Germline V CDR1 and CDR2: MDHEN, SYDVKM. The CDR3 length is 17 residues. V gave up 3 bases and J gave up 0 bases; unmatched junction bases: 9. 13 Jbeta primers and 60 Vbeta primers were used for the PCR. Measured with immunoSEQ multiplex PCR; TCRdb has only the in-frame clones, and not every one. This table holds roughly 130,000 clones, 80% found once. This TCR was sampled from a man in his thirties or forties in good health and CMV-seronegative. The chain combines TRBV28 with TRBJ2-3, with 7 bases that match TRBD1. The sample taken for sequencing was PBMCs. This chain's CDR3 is CASSFPRQGLSTDTQYF. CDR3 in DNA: TGTGCCAGCAGTTTTCCCAGACAGGGTCTTAGCACAGATACGCAGTATTTT.